The T cell receptor beta chain under discussion was sequenced for a study of blood T cell repertoires in COVID-19. Methods used by the authors: Reference gene primer amplification gave estimated nucleated cell counts. Profiling relied on immunoSEQ multiplex PCR, and the TCRdb table lists in-frame clones only, not all of them. V and J calls and clone size are given by that table; D and trimming were obtained from the DNA. This table holds about 88,000 clones, over 75% found once. This CDR3 spans 13 amino acids. V lost 2 bases to trimming and J lost 4 bases; unmatched junction nucleotides: 0. The germline CDR1 and CDR2 sequences are KGHSH and LQKENI.

Sequences were obtained from peripheral blood. The chain uses TRBV18 and TRBJ2-7; 9 bases align to TRBD2. The sequence came from a woman older than 75 with acute or convalescent COVID-19. The CDR3 nucleotides read TGTGCCAGCTCACCAACTAGCGGGTACGAGCAGTACTTC. This codes for CASSPTSGYEQYF. The entire variable domain, with the rest obtained from reference TRBV18 and TRBJ2-7, is as follows: NAGVMQNPRHLVRRRGQEARLRCSPMKGHSHVYWYRQLPEEGLKFMVYLQKENIIDESGMPKERFSAEFPKEGPSILRIQQVVRGDSAAYFCASSPTSGYEQYFGPGTRLTVT.